The entry that follows covers one TCR beta chain sequence. One end of the junction fails to match germline, which may point to a read error. The V gene's germline CDR1 is MNHEY and CDR2 SVGAGI. The length of the CDR3 is 15 residues. This entry belongs to a study of tumor-infiltrating lymphocytes in primary liver carcinoma. Study overall: Spanning 30 to 69 years of age, the patients were men and women. Samples returned roughly 3.65 to 8 million productive TCRbeta reads each. Read depth did not differ significantly between tissue types.

Co-extraction of both nucleic acids (RNA and DNA) used about 17-31 mg of unsorted bulk tissue. Production of TCR beta cDNA used roughly 0.55 ug total RNA together with a constant-region primer. Slightly modified ARM-PCR with three nested multiplex PCR rounds yielded TCR beta libraries. Two initial PCR rounds of around 10 cycles each paired TRBV1-TRBV30 forward primers with a C-beta reverse primer. TCRdb reanalysed the multiplex PCR reads using MiXCR and keeps one entry per CDR3 protein. Of more than 100,000 distinct CDR3 sequences listed, around 62% are singletons. The specimen sequenced was liver tumor tissue from sampling region 1. The subset: tumor region T1, superior pole. The J gene is TRBJ2-3, the V gene TRBV6-5, with 12 bases identical to TRBD1. This TCR was sampled from a woman aged 55-69 years with primary liver carcinoma and hepatitis B virus infection. This CDR3 is CASSFGTGGADMQYF. The CDR3 bases are TGTGCCAGCAGTTTCGGGACAGGGGGCGCAGATATGCAGTATTTT.